This passage covers 23 T cell receptor beta chains from one sample sequenced in a study of OX40 agonist ivuxolimab in advanced cancers. Assay used: immunoSEQ multiplex PCR; TCRdb lists only in-frame clones, some missing. The sample carries over 40,000 clones, 70% to 90% recorded once. The sample here was CD4+ or CD8+ T cells sorted from blood, taken in a trial of the OX40 agonist ivuxolimab. These receptors all come from an adult with an advanced solid tumor such as melanoma, head and neck, liver or kidney cancer.

The chain has TRBV7-9 and TRBJ2-2, with 7 positions matching TRBD1. From germline, CDR1 is SEHNR and CDR2 FQNEAQ (reference sequence). V shed 2 bases, J shed 7 bases, and the junction held 7 bases outside the gene matches. The CDR3 is made up of 15 amino acids. The CDR3 reads CASSLRTGASGELFF. In DNA, the CDR3 is TGTGCCAGCAGCTTAAGGACAGGAGCTAGCGGGGAGCTGTTTTTT. The full variable domain, with the rest looked up from reference TRBV7-9 and TRBJ2-2, is DTGVSQNPRHKITKRGQNVTFRCDPISEHNRLYWYRQTLGQGPEFLTYFQNEAQLEKSRLLSDRFSAERPKGSFSTLEIQRTEQGDSAMYLCASSLRTGASGELFFGEGSRLTVL.

This sequence joins TRBV5-1 and TRBJ2-2; D gene uncertain. The CDR3 consists of 17 residues. V lost 4 bases and J 4 bases, leaving 20 bases between the germline ends. Per the germline V gene, CDR1 is SGHRS and CDR2 is YFSETQ. The CDR3 region is CASSQGELVDPTGELFF. The CDR3 bases are TGCGCCAGCAGCCAAGGAGAGCTAGTCGACCCCACCGGGGAGCTGTTTTTT.

The V call is TRBV5-1, the J call TRBJ1-2; TRBD1 might be the D (5 bases). In germline, CDR1 is SGHRS, CDR2 YFSETQ. The ends were cut back, 7 bases at V and 3 bases at J, with 16 bases in the middle. The CDR3 spans 14 residues. In nucleotides, the CDR3 is TGCGCCAGCGGGGCAGGCGAATCCTACTATGGCTACACCTTC. Protein product: CASGAGESYYGYTF. Full variable domain (outside the CDR3, taken from reference TRBV5-1 and TRBJ1-2): KAGVTQTPRYLIKTRGQQVTLSCSPISGHRSVSWYQQTPGQGLQFLFEYFSETQRNKGNFPGRFSGRQFSNSRSEMNVSTLELGDSALYLCASGAGESYYGYTFGSGTRLTVV.

V is TRBV7-2 and J is TRBJ2-5; 9 bases are a match to TRBD1. The V gene's germline CDR1 is SGHTA and CDR2 FQGNSA. V lost 3 bases and J lost 5; bases outside the gene matches: 7. The CDR3 length is 15 residues. CDR3 in amino acids: CASSFAGTGPETQYF. CDR3 coding DNA: TGTGCCAGCAGCTTCGCCGGGACAGGGCCGGAGACCCAGTACTTC.

The rearrangement links TRBV18 to TRBJ1-1, with a tentative D call TRBD1 (5 bases). Germline-derived CDR1 and CDR2 are KGHSH and LQKENI. V gave up 4 bases and J gave up 3 bases, with 12 bases separating them. The CDR3 is 14 amino acids. As DNA, the CDR3 is TGTGCCAGCTCACTATGGGACTCCTACACTGAAGCTTTCTTT. Its protein product is CASSLWDSYTEAFF.

In nucleotides, the CDR3 is TGTGCCAGCAGCGTAGGACAGTACAATGAGCAGTTCTTC. It encodes CASSVGQYNEQFF. This chain uses TRBV9 with TRBJ2-1; tentatively, D is TRBD1 (5 bases). V lost 0 bases to trimming and J lost 4 bases, with 5 bases between them. Germline lookup yields CDR1 SGDLS and CDR2 YYNGEE. There are 13 residues in the CDR3.

This chain connects TRBV30 to TRBJ1-3, with unresolved D. Germline-derived CDR1 and CDR2 are GTSNPN and SVGIG (reference sequence). The CDR3 sequence is 13 residues long. V shed 5 bases and J shed 4 bases, with 12 bases lying between them. The CDR3 bases are TGTGCCTGGGAGTTAGGGATCGGAAACACCATATATTTT. Translated: CAWELGIGNTIYF.

This clone was found once. V is TRBV7-2 and J is TRBJ2-1; tentatively, D is TRBD2 (6 bases). Germline CDR1 reads SGHTA; CDR2 reads FQGNSA. This CDR3 spans 14 amino acids. V lost 5 bases to trimming and J lost 6 bases, with 14 bases between them. In DNA, the CDR3 is TGTGCCAGCAGCCGTTGGGGGGATAGCAATGAGCAGTTCTTC. This sequence encodes CASSRWGDSNEQFF.

The chain carries TRBV4-1 and TRBJ2-1, with TRBD2 matching 13 bases. The trim removed 6 bases at V and 8 bases at J, leaving 7 bases unmatched. CDR1 is MGHRA and CDR2 is YSYEKL in the germline V gene. The CDR3 is made up of 15 amino acids. The CDR3 is CASSQLAGGHYEQFF. The CDR3 DNA is TGCGCCAGCAGTCAACTAGCGGGGGGGCACTATGAGCAGTTCTTC.

The gene calls are TRBV18 and TRBJ2-3; D uncertain. V was pared by 3 bases and J by 0 bases, with 10 bases between. The V gene's germline CDR1 is KGHSH and CDR2 LQKENI. This CDR3 region has 15 residues. The CDR3 here is CASSPRPTSTDTQYF. The CDR3 DNA is TGTGCCAGCTCACCCCGACCTACTAGCACAGATACGCAGTATTTT.

V usage is TRBV10-3 and J usage is TRBJ1-4; D remains unclear. Per germline, CDR1 ENHRY and CDR2 SYGVKD. The CDR3 contains 14 residues. V lost 0 bases and J 8 bases, leaving 10 bases between the germline ends. This CDR3 is CAISESGYSEKLFF. The CDR3 DNA reads as TGTGCCATCAGTGAGTCAGGGTACAGCGAAAAACTGTTTTTT.

The chain employs TRBV5-1 and TRBJ2-5, with 7 bases aligning to TRBD1. The CDR3 loop spans 17 amino acids. The junction had 14 bases not matched to a gene; V was cut back by 3 bases and J by 3 bases. Germline-derived CDR1 and CDR2 are SGHRS and YFSETQ. CDR3 bases: TGCGCCAGCAGCTCTACGGTAGGACAGGCCCCAAAAGAGACCCAGTACTTC. Residues: CASSSTVGQAPKETQYF.

This clone has only one observation. The chain couples TRBV10-3 to TRBJ2-2, with 7 bases lining up with TRBD1. Germline CDR1 reads ENHRY; CDR2 reads SYGVKD. Unmatched junction bases numbered 7, after V lost 0 bases and J lost 6 bases. The CDR3 is made up of 16 amino acids. CDR3 sequence: CAISESQGVMAGELFF. CDR3 nucleotides: TGTGCCATCAGTGAGTCGCAGGGGGTTATGGCCGGGGAGCTGTTTTTT.

DNA for the CDR3: TGTGCCAGCAGCTTAGTTGACGGAGAGACCCAGTACTTC. It encodes CASSLVDGETQYF. The chain employs TRBV11-3 and TRBJ2-5; unclear D gene. CDR3 length: 13 residues. CDR1 and CDR2 (germline): SGHNT, YENEEA. Trimming removed 1 base at V and 4 bases at J, with 7 bases between. The full variable domain, with the rest looked up from reference TRBV11-3 and TRBJ2-5, is EAGVVQSPRYKIIEKKQPVAFWCNPISGHNTLYWYLQNLGQGPELLIRYENEEAVDDSQLPKDRFSAERLKGVDSTLKIQPAELGDSAVYLCASSLVDGETQYFGPGTRLLVL.

The chain is built from TRBV30 and TRBJ2-5; 8 bases are a match to TRBD2. The CDR3 extends over 14 amino acids. Trimming removed 3 bases from V and 7 bases from J; junction bases left unmatched: 10. Germline loops: CDR1 GTSNPN, CDR2 SVGIG (reference sequence). Here the CDR3 DNA reads TGTGCCTGGAGACCATCCGGGACTAGTGGGACCCAGTACTTC. Translation gives CAWRPSGTSGTQYF. Drawing the rest from reference TRBV30 and TRBJ2-5, the complete variable domain is SQTIHQWPATLVQPVGSPLSLECTVEGTSNPNLYWYRQAAGRGLQLLFYSVGIGQISSEVPQNLSASRPQDRQFILSSKKLLLSDSGFYLCAWRPSGTSGTQYFGPGTRLLVL.

The chain uses TRBV7-9 and TRBJ2-5; no definite D call. The V end was cut by 5 bases, the J end by 1 base, with 5 bases between. The CDR3 totals 12 residues. CDR1 and CDR2 from the germline V gene are SEHNR and FQNEAQ (reference sequence). Here the CDR3 reads CASSRVQETQYF. CDR3 in DNA: TGTGCCAGCAGCCGGGTCCAAGAGACCCAGTACTTC.

J is TRBJ1-4 and V is TRBV6-6; D gene ambiguous. CDR1 is MNHNY, CDR2 SVGAGI, per germline (reference sequence). There are 14 residues in the CDR3. Trimming shortened V by 3 bases and J by 0 bases, and 5 bases separated the two germline ends. The chain's CDR3 is CASSYWTTNEKLFF. The CDR3 DNA reads as TGTGCCAGCAGTTATTGGACAACTAATGAAAAACTGTTTTTT.

A single count supports this clone. This CDR3 is CASSRTSGGNEQYF. The DNA for the CDR3 is TGTGCCAGCAGTCGCACTAGCGGGGGAAACGAGCAGTACTTC. This chain links TRBV7-6 with TRBJ2-7; 11 bases are shared with TRBD2. V lost 6 bases, J lost 5 bases, and 6 bases stayed unmatched. CDR1 and CDR2 from the germline V gene are SGHVS and FNYEAQ. The CDR3 runs to 14 residues.

This sequence joins TRBV6-6 and TRBJ2-3; D perhaps matches TRBD2 (6 bases). Germline assignment: CDR1 MNHNY and CDR2 SVGAGI (reference sequence). V was pared by 4 bases and J by 0 bases, with 14 bases between. This CDR3 comprises 16 residues. The CDR3 loop is CASSWTTKTSTDTQYF. The CDR3 coding sequence is TGTGCCAGCAGTTGGACTACCAAAACTAGCACAGATACGCAGTATTTT.

V usage is TRBV5-8 and J usage is TRBJ1-5; TRBD1 matches 9 bases. The length of the CDR3 is 15 residues. V trimming: 2 bases; J trimming: 6 bases; junction bases outside the gene matches: 6. Looked up from germline, CDR1 is SGHTS and CDR2 is YDEGEE. Here the CDR3 DNA reads TGTGCCAGCAGCTTTACCGGACAGGGGAGTCAGCCCCAGCATTTT. This translates into CASSFTGQGSQPQHF.

This chain links TRBV29-1 with TRBJ2-6; D unresolved. The length of the CDR3 is 14 residues. Trimming took 6 bases from V and 0 from J, leaving 9 bases between them. Germline V lookup: CDR1 SQVTM, CDR2 ANQGSEA. The CDR3 sequence: CSVVESSGANVLTF. CDR3 bases: TGCAGCGTGGTGGAGTCCTCTGGGGCCAACGTCCTGACTTTC.

The chain has TRBV5-4 and TRBJ2-7; 8 bases map to TRBD1. With 2 bases clipped from V and 0 bases from J, the junction kept 4 bases outside the gene matches. The CDR3 totals 15 residues. The germline gives CDR1 SGHNT, CDR2 YYREEE (reference sequence). CDR3 sequence (DNA): TGTGCCAGCAGCTTCAGGGGGCCTAGCTCCTACGAGCAGTACTTC. Its protein product is CASSFRGPSSYEQYF.

The rearrangement joins TRBV6-5 to TRBJ2-7, with D perhaps being TRBD1 or TRBD2 (5 bases each). Germline assignment: CDR1 MNHEY and CDR2 SVGAGI. The CDR3 contains 15 residues. Trimming removed 6 bases from V and 4 bases from J, with 19 bases in between. The CDR3 sequence: CASRPPGRPDYEQYF. The CDR3 DNA reads TGTGCCAGCAGACCTCCGGGACGGCCTGATTACGAGCAGTACTTC.